A selection of T cell receptor beta chains follows, all from one sample in a study of blood T cell repertoires in COVID-19. Assay used: immunoSEQ multiplex PCR; TCRdb lists only in-frame clones, some missing. The sample lists approximately 190,000 clones, roughly four fifths occurring once. Specimen: peripheral blood. All receptors derive from a woman aged 40 to 50 with acute or convalescent COVID-19. The CDR3 runs from the conserved cysteine through the conserved F or W. The D gene is left open where the match is weak. Part of the rows lack a size; the others show once, few, many or a class for expanded clones.

j_call d_call clone_size v_call cdr3_nt cdr3_aa
TRBJ2-1 TRBD2 . TRBV9 TGTGCCAGCAGCGTAGATGGCGGGAGATCCATTGGTGAGCAGTTCTTC CASSVDGGRSIGEQFF
TRBJ2-7 . . TRBV4-2 TGTGCCAGCAGCCAGGAGCTAAGCTCCTACGAGCAGTACTTC CASSQELSSYEQYF
TRBJ1-5 . . TRBV24-1 TGTGCCACCAGTGATTCGGTCACGCCTCTGCCCCAGCATTTT CATSDSVTPLPQHF
TRBJ2-7 . . TRBV11-2 TGTGCCAGCAGCTTTGGTATAGGGGCGACCTACGAGCAGTACTTC CASSFGIGATYEQYF
TRBJ2-6 . . TRBV19 TGTGCCAGTAACCCTTCCTACTCTGGGGCCAACGTCCTGACTTTC CASNPSYSGANVLTF
TRBJ2-3 TRBD2 . TRBV28 TGTGCCAGCAGTGGGACTAGTGTTTTTGGTGTGGGTACGCAGTATTTT CASSGTSVFGVGTQYF
TRBJ2-7 TRBD2 . TRBV7-9 TGTGCCAGCAGCCCGGGACTAGCGGAGAACTACGAGCAGTACTTC CASSPGLAENYEQYF
TRBJ1-1 TRBD1 . TRBV29-1 TGCAGCACCCAAGGCAGACAGGGGAACACTGAAGCTTTCTTT CSTQGRQGNTEAFF
TRBJ1-1 . once TRBV5-5 TGTGCCAGCAGCCAGGGGAACTTAAACACTGAAGCTTTCTTT CASSQGNLNTEAFF
TRBJ1-2 TRBD1 . TRBV6-5 TGTGCCAGCAAAACCTACCAGGACAGGGGTCTTAGCTACACCTTC CASKTYQDRGLSYTF
TRBJ1-4 TRBD1 . TRBV29-1 TGCAGCGCCAGGGGGAAGACTAATGAAAAACTGTTTTTT CSARGKTNEKLFF
TRBJ1-2 . few TRBV7-2 TGTGCCAGCAGCACCTCACAGGGAAACTATGGCTACACCTTC CASSTSQGNYGYTF
TRBJ1-6 . . TRBV30 TGTGCCTGGAGTATCCTGCGGGGCTCCTATAATTCACCCCTCCACTTT CAWSILRGSYNSPLHF
TRBJ1-3 . . TRBV18 TGTGCCAGCTCACAGGCCGACATCGTGGGTGGAAACACCATATATTTT CASSQADIVGGNTIYF
TRBJ2-4 . . TRBV7-2 TGTGCCAGCACCCGACAGGTGGGGGAAAACATTCAGTACTTC CASTRQVGENIQYF
TRBJ1-4 TRBD1 . TRBV7-9 TGTGCCACCCGGACAGGGCTTACAACTAATGAAAAACTGTTTTTT CATRTGLTTNEKLFF
TRBJ2-1 . . TRBV7-9 TGTGCCAGCAGCTTATCAGAAAACAATGAGCAGTTCTTC CASSLSENNEQFF
TRBJ1-3 . . TRBV7-9 TGTGCCAGCAGCTATCCGGACAGCTACTCTGGAAACACCATATATTTT CASSYPDSYSGNTIYF
TRBJ2-4 TRBD2 once TRBV29-1 TGCAGCGTCATGACTAGCCAAGCCAAAAACATTCAGTACTTC CSVMTSQAKNIQYF
TRBJ1-2 . . TRBV27 TGTGCCAGCAGTTCTATCGGTCTTGGGCGGGACTATGGCTACACCTTC CASSSIGLGRDYGYTF
TRBJ1-1 TRBD1 . TRBV2 TGTGCCAGCAGGGGGACAGGTTGGGACACTGAAGCTTTCTTT CASRGTGWDTEAFF
TRBJ2-5 . . TRBV5-4 TGTGCCAGCAGCTTGCCCCTGGAGACGGAGACCCAGTACTTC CASSLPLETETQYF
TRBJ1-1 . once TRBV7-2 TGTGCCAGCAGCTTATTGGGGGCAAAGAACACTGAAGCTTTCTTT CASSLLGAKNTEAFF
TRBJ1-1 TRBD1 . TRBV28 TGTGCCAGCAGTTTACACAGGGGAGGAACTGAAGCTTTCTTT CASSLHRGGTEAFF
TRBJ2-2 . few TRBV7-9 TGTGCCAGCAGACGATTGCAGGGGACCACCGGGGAGCTGTTTTTT CASRRLQGTTGELFF
TRBJ2-7 . . TRBV4-2 TGTGCCAGCAGCCAAGGGCTAGAAGGTTTCTACGAGCAGTACTTC CASSQGLEGFYEQYF
TRBJ2-7 . . TRBV30 TGTGCCTGGAGTTTTACAGGGACCGAGCAGTACTTC CAWSFTGTEQYF
TRBJ1-6 . few TRBV3-1/TRBV3-2 TGTGCCAGCAGCGGACAACAGGGAGCCTCACCCCTCCACTTT CASSGQQGASPLHF
TRBJ2-1 . . TRBV5-6 TGTGCCAGCAGCGGGGACTCTAGGAAAGGAAATGAGCAGTTCTTC CASSGDSRKGNEQFF
TRBJ2-7 . . TRBV3-1/TRBV3-2 TGTGCCAGCAGCCACCTCCCGGGCGAGCAGTACTTC CASSHLPGEQYF
TRBJ1-6 . . TRBV30 TGTGCCTGGAGTTACCCCAGGGTTTCGAATTCACCCCTCCACTTT CAWSYPRVSNSPLHF
TRBJ2-1 TRBD2 . TRBV7-8 TGTGCCAGCAGCTTTCACCTCCTAGCGGAACCATACAATGAGCAGTTCTTC CASSFHLLAEPYNEQFF
TRBJ2-5 TRBD2 . TRBV7-2 TGTGCCAGCAGCTGGTTCGGGGGGCAAGAGACCCAGTACTTC CASSWFGGQETQYF
TRBJ2-7 . . TRBV28 TGTGCCAGCAGCGCGACATCAGGGGCCGAGCAGTACTTC CASSATSGAEQYF
TRBJ1-1 . . TRBV7-9 TGTGCCAGCAGCGCAACAGTAAACACTGAAGCTTTCTTT CASSATVNTEAFF
TRBJ2-5 TRBD2 . TRBV27 TGTGCCAGCAGTTCCGGGACTAGCGGGTCTGAGACCCAGTACTTC CASSSGTSGSETQYF
TRBJ1-1 . . TRBV6-2/TRBV6-3 TGTGCCAGCAGTTTTACAACAGGAGTAGAAGCTTTCTTT CASSFTTGVEAFF
TRBJ1-2 TRBD1 . TRBV4-1 TGCGCCAGCAGCCGAGGCCTCTGGACAGGGGAACTTGAGGACTATGGCTACACCTTC CASSRGLWTGELEDYGYTF
TRBJ2-1 . . TRBV29-1 TGCAGCGTTGTAAGGACAGCATACAATGAGCAGTTCTTC CSVVRTAYNEQFF
TRBJ2-1 TRBD2 . TRBV28 TGTGCCAGCAGTCCGTCGGGACTAGCGGGAGATGAGCAGTTCTTC CASSPSGLAGDEQFF